This T cell receptor beta chain is from a study of T cells in Graves' hyperthyroidism and ophthalmopathy. On the study more broadly: Peripheral blood was obtained at initial diagnosis, preceding any treatment. General study findings and limits: Blood held most thyroid clonotypes expanded above 0.001 frequency.

Authors of the study amplified TCR beta CDR3 regions from RNA transcripts. RT-PCR in the first round (using the HTBI primer set) targeted the TCR CDR3. Each CDR3 protein is one row after TCRdb ran MiXCR on the multiplex PCR reads. The data hold around 340,000 distinct CDR3 sequences, with 15% to 20% observed a single time. Per germline, CDR1 MNHGY and CDR2 SVAAGI. Trimming removed 3 bases from V and 2 bases from J, with 13 bases in between. CDR3 size: 15 residues. Comment on this clonotype: Its antigen remains unknown.

A lack of ophthalmopathy progression within 18 months defined stable Graves' hyperthyroidism. For the diagnoses, clinical symptoms, serum thyroxine and TRAb, thyroid ultrasound and orbital computed tomography were used. The sample comprised blood. The receptor was derived from a woman between 50 and 59 years old with Graves' hyperthyroidism. The V gene is TRBV6-9, the J gene TRBJ1-1, with D unclear. CDR3 loop: CASSYANGINTEAFF. The DNA for the CDR3 is TGTGCCAGCAGTTACGCAAACGGGATTAACACTGAAGCTTTCTTT.